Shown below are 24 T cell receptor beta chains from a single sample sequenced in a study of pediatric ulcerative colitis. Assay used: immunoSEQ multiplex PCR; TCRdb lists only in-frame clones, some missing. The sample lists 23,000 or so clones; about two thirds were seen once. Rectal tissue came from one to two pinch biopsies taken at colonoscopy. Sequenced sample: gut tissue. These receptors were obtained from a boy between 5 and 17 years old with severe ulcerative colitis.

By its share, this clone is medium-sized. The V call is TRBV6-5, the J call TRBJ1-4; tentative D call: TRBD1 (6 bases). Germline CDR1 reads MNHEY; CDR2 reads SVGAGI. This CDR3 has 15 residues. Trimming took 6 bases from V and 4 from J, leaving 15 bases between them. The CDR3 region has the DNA TGTGCCAGCAGAATACAGGGTCGGGGTAATGAAAAACTGTTTTTT. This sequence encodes CASRIQGRGNEKLFF.

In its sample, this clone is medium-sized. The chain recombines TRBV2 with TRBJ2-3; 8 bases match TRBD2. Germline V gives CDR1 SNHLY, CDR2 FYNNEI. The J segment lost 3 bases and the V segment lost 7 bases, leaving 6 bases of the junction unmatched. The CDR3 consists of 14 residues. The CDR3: CASKGRGATDTQYF. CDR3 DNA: TGTGCCAGCAAGGGGCGGGGGGCAACAGATACGCAGTATTTT.

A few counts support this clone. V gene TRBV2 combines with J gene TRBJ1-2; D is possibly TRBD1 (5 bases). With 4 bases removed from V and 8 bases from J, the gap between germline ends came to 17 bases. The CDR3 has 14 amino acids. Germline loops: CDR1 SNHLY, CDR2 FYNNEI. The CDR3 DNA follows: TGTGCCAGCAGTGGAGGGGTTCTCCTACCGGGCTACACCTTC. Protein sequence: CASSGGVLLPGYTF.

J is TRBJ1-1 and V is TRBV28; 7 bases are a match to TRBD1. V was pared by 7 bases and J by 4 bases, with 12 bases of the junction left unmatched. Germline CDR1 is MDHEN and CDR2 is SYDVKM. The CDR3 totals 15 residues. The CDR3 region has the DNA TGTGCCAGCATTACAGGGGCCCATGGTTTCACTGAAGCTTTCTTT. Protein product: CASITGAHGFTEAFF.

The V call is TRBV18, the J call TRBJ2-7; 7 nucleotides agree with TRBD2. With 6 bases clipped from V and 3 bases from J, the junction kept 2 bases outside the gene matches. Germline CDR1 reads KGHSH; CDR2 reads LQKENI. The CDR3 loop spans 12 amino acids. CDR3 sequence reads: CASSGGSYEQYF. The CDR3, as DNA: TGTGCCAGCTCGGGGGGGAGCTACGAGCAGTACTTC.

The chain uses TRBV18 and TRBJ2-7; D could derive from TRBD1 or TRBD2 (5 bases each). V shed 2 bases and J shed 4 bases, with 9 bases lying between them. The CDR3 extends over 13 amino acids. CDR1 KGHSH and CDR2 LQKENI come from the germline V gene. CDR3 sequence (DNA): TGTGCCAGCTCACCAGGGGGTCGGTACGAGCAGTACTTC. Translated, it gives CASSPGGRYEQYF.

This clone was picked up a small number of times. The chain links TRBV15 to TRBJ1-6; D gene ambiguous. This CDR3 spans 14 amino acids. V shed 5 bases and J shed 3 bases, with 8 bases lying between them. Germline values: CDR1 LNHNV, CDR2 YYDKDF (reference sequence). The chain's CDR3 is CATSLNSYNSPLHF. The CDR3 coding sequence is TGTGCCACCAGCCTTAACAGCTATAATTCACCCCTCCACTTT.

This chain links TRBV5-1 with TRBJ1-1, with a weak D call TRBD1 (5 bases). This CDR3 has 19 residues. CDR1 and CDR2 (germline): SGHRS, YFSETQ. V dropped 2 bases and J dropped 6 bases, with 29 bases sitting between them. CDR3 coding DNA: TGCGCCAGCAGCTTCACTACCTCCAGGGCCGCACTGACGGAGGCTGAAGCTTTCTTT. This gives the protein CASSFTTSRAALTEAEAFF. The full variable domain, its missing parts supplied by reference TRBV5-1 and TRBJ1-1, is KAGVTQTPRYLIKTRGQQVTLSCSPISGHRSVSWYQQTPGQGLQFLFEYFSETQRNKGNFPGRFSGRQFSNSRSEMNVSTLELGDSALYLCASSFTTSRAALTEAEAFFGQGTRLTVV.

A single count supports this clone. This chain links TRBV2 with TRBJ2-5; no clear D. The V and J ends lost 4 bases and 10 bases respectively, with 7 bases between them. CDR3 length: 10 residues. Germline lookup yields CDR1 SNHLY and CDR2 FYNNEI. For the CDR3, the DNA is TGTGCCAGCAGTGCGGAAGACCAGTACTTC. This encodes CASSAEDQYF.

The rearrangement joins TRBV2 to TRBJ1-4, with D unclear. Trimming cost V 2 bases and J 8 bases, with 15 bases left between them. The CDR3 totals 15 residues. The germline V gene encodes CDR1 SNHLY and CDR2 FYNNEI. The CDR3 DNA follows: TGTGCCAGCAGTGAACTTAGGACCTCGGGGGAAAAACTGTTTTTT. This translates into CASSELRTSGEKLFF.

The CDR3 spells CASKARGTTDTQYF. The CDR3 DNA reads TGTGCCAGCAAGGCTCGGGGGACCACAGATACGCAGTATTTT. The J gene is TRBJ2-3, the V gene TRBV2; possibly TRBD2 for D (6 bases). The length of the CDR3 is 14 residues. The germline gives CDR1 SNHLY, CDR2 FYNNEI. V shed 7 bases and J shed 2 bases, with 13 bases lying between them.

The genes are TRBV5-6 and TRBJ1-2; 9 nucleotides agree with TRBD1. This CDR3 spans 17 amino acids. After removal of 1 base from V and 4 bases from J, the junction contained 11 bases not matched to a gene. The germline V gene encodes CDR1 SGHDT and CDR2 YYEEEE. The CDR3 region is CASSLLSPQGAAYGYTF. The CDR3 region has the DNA TGTGCCAGCAGCTTGTTGAGCCCACAGGGGGCGGCCTATGGCTACACCTTC.

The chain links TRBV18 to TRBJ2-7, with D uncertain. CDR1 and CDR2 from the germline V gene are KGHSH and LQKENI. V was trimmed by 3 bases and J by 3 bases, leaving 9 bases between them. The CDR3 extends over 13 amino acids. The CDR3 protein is CASSPGRNYEQYF. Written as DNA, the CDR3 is TGTGCCAGCTCACCGGGCAGGAACTACGAGCAGTACTTC.

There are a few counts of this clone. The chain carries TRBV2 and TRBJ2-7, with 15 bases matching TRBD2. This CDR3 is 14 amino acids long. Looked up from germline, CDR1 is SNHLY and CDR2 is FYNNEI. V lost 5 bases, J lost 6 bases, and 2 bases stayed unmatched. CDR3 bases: TGTGCCAGCAGTACGGGACTAGCGGGGGGCGAGCAGTACTTC. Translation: CASSTGLAGGEQYF. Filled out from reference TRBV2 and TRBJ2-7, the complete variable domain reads EPEVTQTPSHQVTQMGQEVILRCVPISNHLYFYWYRQILGQKVEFLVSFYNNEISEKSEIFDDQFSVERPDGSNFTLKIRSTKLEDSAMYFCASSTGLAGGEQYFGPGTRLTVT.

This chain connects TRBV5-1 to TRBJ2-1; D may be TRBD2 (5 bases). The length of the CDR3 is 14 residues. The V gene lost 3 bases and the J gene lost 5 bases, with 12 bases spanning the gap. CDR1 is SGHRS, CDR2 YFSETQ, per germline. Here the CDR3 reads CASSSEGRNNEQFF. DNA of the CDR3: TGCGCCAGCAGCTCAGAGGGCAGGAACAATGAGCAGTTCTTC.

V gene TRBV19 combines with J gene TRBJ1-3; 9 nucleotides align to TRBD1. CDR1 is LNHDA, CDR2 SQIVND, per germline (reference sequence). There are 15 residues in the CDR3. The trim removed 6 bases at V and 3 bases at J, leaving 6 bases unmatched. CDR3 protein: CASRPQGARGNTIYF. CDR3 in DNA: TGTGCCAGTAGACCACAGGGGGCGCGTGGAAACACCATATATTTT.

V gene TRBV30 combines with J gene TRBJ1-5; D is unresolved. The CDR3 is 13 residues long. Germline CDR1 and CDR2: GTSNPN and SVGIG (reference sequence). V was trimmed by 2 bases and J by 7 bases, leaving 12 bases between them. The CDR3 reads CAWSKTPGQPQHF. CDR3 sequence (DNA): TGTGCCTGGAGTAAAACCCCAGGCCAGCCCCAGCATTTT.

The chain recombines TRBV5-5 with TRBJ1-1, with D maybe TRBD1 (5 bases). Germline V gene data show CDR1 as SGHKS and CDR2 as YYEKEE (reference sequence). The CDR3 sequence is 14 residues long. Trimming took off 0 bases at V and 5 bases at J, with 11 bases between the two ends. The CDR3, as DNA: TGTGCCAGCAGCTTGGCCTCAAAGGGGACTGAAGCTTTCTTT. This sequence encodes CASSLASKGTEAFF.

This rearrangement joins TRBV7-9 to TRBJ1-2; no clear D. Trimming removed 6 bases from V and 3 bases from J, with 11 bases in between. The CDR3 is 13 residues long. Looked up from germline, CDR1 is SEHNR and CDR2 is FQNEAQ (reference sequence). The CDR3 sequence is CASSNPGDYGYTF. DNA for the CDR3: TGTGCCAGCAGTAATCCAGGTGACTATGGCTACACCTTC. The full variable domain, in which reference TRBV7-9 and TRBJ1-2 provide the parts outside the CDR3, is DTGVSQNPRHKITKRGQNVTFRCDPISEHNRLYWYRQTLGQGPEFLTYFQNEAQLEKSRLLSDRFSAERPKGSFSTLEIQRTEQGDSAMYLCASSNPGDYGYTFGSGTRLTVV.

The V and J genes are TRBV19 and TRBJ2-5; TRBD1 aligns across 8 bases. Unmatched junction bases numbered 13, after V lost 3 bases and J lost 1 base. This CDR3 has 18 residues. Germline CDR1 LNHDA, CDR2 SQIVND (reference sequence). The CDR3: CASSMNLITGGRQETQYF. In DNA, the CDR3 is TGTGCCAGTAGTATGAATTTAATCACAGGGGGTCGCCAAGAGACCCAGTACTTC.

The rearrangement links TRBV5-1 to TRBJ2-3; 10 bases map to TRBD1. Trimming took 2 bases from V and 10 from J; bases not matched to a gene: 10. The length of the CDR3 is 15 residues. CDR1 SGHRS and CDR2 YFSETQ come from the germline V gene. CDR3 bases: TGCGCCAGCAGCTTTACGGGACAGGGGTCCTCAGCGCAGTATTTT. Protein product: CASSFTGQGSSAQYF.

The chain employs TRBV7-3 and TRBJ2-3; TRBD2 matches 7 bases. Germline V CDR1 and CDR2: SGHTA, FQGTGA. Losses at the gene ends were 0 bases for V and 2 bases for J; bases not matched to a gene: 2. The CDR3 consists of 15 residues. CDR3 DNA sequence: TGTGCCAGCAGCTTAACTAGCGGGTTCACAGATACGCAGTATTTT. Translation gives CASSLTSGFTDTQYF. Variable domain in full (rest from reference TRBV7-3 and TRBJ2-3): GAGVSQTPSNKVTEKGKYVELRCDPISGHTALYWYRQSLGQGPEFLIYFQGTGAADDSGLPNDRFFAVRPEGSVSTLKIQRTERGDSAVYLCASSLTSGFTDTQYFGPGTRLTVL.

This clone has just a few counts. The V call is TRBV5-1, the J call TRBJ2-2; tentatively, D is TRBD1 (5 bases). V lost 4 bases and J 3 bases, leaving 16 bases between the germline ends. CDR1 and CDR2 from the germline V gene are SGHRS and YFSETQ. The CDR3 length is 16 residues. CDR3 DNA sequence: TGCGCCAGCAGCCTGGCAGACAGCCCCTACACCGGGGAGCTGTTTTTT. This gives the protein CASSLADSPYTGELFF.

The CDR3: CASSVSSVEVTEAFF. The CDR3 nucleotides read TGTGCCAGCTCAGTAAGCAGTGTTGAGGTCACTGAAGCTTTCTTT. The gene calls are TRBV18 and TRBJ1-1; D gene uncertain. V lost 5 bases to trimming and J lost 4 bases, with 17 bases between them. From germline, CDR1 is KGHSH and CDR2 LQKENI. The CDR3 is made up of 15 amino acids.